This paragraph reports one TCR beta chain. The method was immunoSEQ multiplex PCR; TCRdb's version includes in-frame clones alone and lacks a portion of them. This table holds 35,000 to 45,000 clones, 70% to 90% found once. This CDR3 has 13 amino acids. Trimming pared 2 bases from V and 10 bases from J, leaving 12 bases between. Germline-derived CDR1 and CDR2 are SGHAT and FQNNGV. The sample is drawn from a study of PD-L1 blockade in urothelial cancer. The source of this sequence is an older woman with urothelial cancer. The chain combines TRBV11-2 with TRBJ2-1; the D is unclear. Sequencing used PBMCs, obtained around atezolizumab (anti-PD-L1) treatment. The CDR3 here is CASSLIGQNEQFF. The DNA for the CDR3 is TGTGCCAGCAGCTTAATTGGGCAGAACGAGCAGTTCTTC.